A single sample is the source of the 15 T cell receptor beta chains below, sequenced in a study of cytomegalovirus exposure and HLA in healthy donors. Primers included in the PCR were 60 Vbeta and 13 Jbeta primers. Clones were sequenced by immunoSEQ multiplex PCR, and TCRdb holds only the in-frame ones, with some missing. The sample carries under 150,000 clones, 81% recorded once. The specimen sequenced was PBMCs. These receptors all come from a woman aged 40-49 years in good health and CMV-seropositive.

V is TRBV5-1 and J is TRBJ1-1, with D possibly matching TRBD1 (6 bases). The CDR3 contains 18 residues. Germline V CDR1 and CDR2: SGHRS, YFSETQ. V was trimmed by 2 bases and J by 7 bases, leaving 27 bases between them. The CDR3 DNA follows: TGCGCCAGCAGCTTAAACAGCAGGGACACACGGCTTGGAGGTGAAGCTTTCTTT. Translated: CASSLNSRDTRLGGEAFF.

The rearrangement joins TRBV28 to TRBJ2-4; 9 bases align to TRBD1. The CDR3 loop spans 17 amino acids. The germline V gene has CDR1 MDHEN and CDR2 SYDVKM. V was clipped by 4 bases and J by 0 bases; unmatched bases: 7. The CDR3 bases are TGTGCCAGCAGTTCCACAGGGGGCGGACGAGCCAAAAACATTCAGTACTTC. Translation gives CASSSTGGGRAKNIQYF.

CDR3 region: CASSSQGISYEQYF. The CDR3 region has the DNA TGTGCCAGCAGTTCACAGGGAATCTCCTACGAGCAGTACTTC. The chain uses TRBV6-5 and TRBJ2-7; maybe TRBD1 (6 bases). The CDR3 is 14 residues long. CDR1 MNHEY and CDR2 SVGAGI come from the germline V gene. The V end lost 4 bases, the J end lost 0 bases, and 10 bases lay between the germline ends.

The CDR3 loop reads CASQGAANREAFF. In DNA form, the CDR3 reads TGTGCCAGCCAGGGGGCCGCGAACAGGGAAGCTTTCTTT. This chain links TRBV6-5 with TRBJ1-1, with 8 bases aligning to TRBD1. The CDR3 runs to 13 residues. Germline-derived CDR1 and CDR2 are MNHEY and SVGAGI. The J segment lost 8 bases and the V segment lost 8 bases, leaving 10 bases of the junction unmatched.

The V and J genes are TRBV11-2 and TRBJ2-3; 7 bases align to TRBD1. V lost 5 bases, J lost 6 bases, and 11 bases stayed unmatched. In germline, CDR1 is SGHAT, CDR2 FQNNGV. The CDR3 is made up of 15 amino acids. The CDR3 here is CASSLSTGLMDTQYF. The CDR3 coding sequence is TGTGCCAGCAGCCTTTCGACAGGGTTAATGGATACGCAGTATTTT.

V gene TRBV4-1 combines with J gene TRBJ2-1; D is unresolved. Trimming cost V 2 bases and J 7 bases, with 12 bases left between them. Germline CDR1 is MGHRA and CDR2 is YSYEKL. This CDR3 region has 14 residues. CDR3 DNA: TGCGCCAGCAGCCAAATCCCCCCCGGGAATGAGCAGTTCTTC. Protein sequence: CASSQIPPGNEQFF.

This clone has a single count. This rearrangement joins TRBV9 to TRBJ2-1, with no clear D. CDR1 and CDR2 (germline): SGDLS, YYNGEE. This CDR3 is built from 16 residues. V lost 0 bases to trimming and J lost 2 bases, with 12 bases between them. CDR3 DNA: TGTGCCAGCAGCGTAGAATCGAGCTTAACCTACAATGAGCAGTTCTTC. Amino acids: CASSVESSLTYNEQFF.

This clone was recorded a few times. The chain combines TRBV9 with TRBJ2-3; 10 bases agree with TRBD2. Trimming removed 0 bases from V and 15 bases from J; junction bases left unmatched: 4. Germline V lookup: CDR1 SGDLS, CDR2 YYNGEE. The CDR3 is made up of 12 amino acids. CDR3 protein: CASSVGAGGQYF. DNA of the CDR3: TGTGCCAGCAGCGTAGGAGCGGGGGGGCAATATTTT.

The V call is TRBV9, the J call TRBJ2-7, with 7 bases matching TRBD1. Germline values: CDR1 SGDLS, CDR2 YYNGEE. V shed 0 bases, J shed 0 bases, and the junction held 6 bases outside the gene matches. The CDR3 covers 16 residues. CDR3 sequence reads: CASSVDVHRGSYEQYF. CDR3 nucleotide sequence: TGTGCCAGCAGCGTAGATGTGCACAGGGGCTCCTACGAGCAGTACTTC.

The chain uses TRBV9 and TRBJ2-5, with D perhaps matching TRBD2 (5 bases). V was trimmed by 4 bases and J by 2 bases, leaving 15 bases between them. The germline V gene encodes CDR1 SGDLS and CDR2 YYNGEE. The CDR3 sequence is 15 residues long. The CDR3 protein is CASSPPGSGQETQYF. DNA of the CDR3: TGTGCCAGCAGCCCTCCCGGCTCGGGGCAAGAGACCCAGTACTTC.

The chain is built from TRBV6-1 and TRBJ1-1; D unresolved. Germline V CDR1 and CDR2: MNHNS, SASEGT. Trimming pared 6 bases from V and 1 base from J, leaving 12 bases between. This CDR3 spans 14 amino acids. CDR3 in DNA: TGTGCCAGCAGCGTAAAAAATCCGAACACTGAAGCTTTCTTT. As protein: CASSVKNPNTEAFF.

This sequence joins TRBV5-4 and TRBJ1-2; D might be TRBD1 (5 bases). The CDR3 length is 18 residues. Trimming cost V 0 bases and J 2 bases, with 20 bases left between them. The germline V gene encodes CDR1 SGHNT and CDR2 YYREEE (reference sequence). The CDR3 reads CASSLGGAGTSLNYGYTF. CDR3 bases: TGTGCCAGCAGCTTGGGCGGGGCAGGGACTAGTCTAAACTATGGCTACACCTTC. The whole variable domain, filled in from reference TRBV5-4 and TRBJ1-2, reads ETGVTQSPTHLIKTRGQQVTLRCSSQSGHNTVSWYQQALGQGPQFIFQYYREEENGRGNFPPRFSGLQFPNYSSELNVNALELDDSALYLCASSLGGAGTSLNYGYTFGSGTRLTVV.

J is TRBJ2-2 and V is TRBV6-5; maybe TRBD1 (6 bases). Trimming removed 2 bases from V and 1 base from J, with 11 bases in between. CDR3 length: 16 residues. Per germline, CDR1 MNHEY and CDR2 SVGAGI. CDR3 in DNA: TGTGCCAGCAGTTACGCGACGGACAGGAACACCGGGGAGCTGTTTTTT. Encoded protein: CASSYATDRNTGELFF.

This clone appeared a few times. This sequence joins TRBV27 and TRBJ2-7; TRBD2 is a possible D gene (5 bases). The V gene lost 3 bases and the J gene lost 3 bases, with 12 bases spanning the gap. The V gene's germline CDR1 is MNHEY and CDR2 SMNVEV (reference sequence). This CDR3 contains 14 residues. In nucleotides, the CDR3 is TGTGCCAGCAGTTTGAGCGGCTACGTCTACGAGCAGTACTTC. Encoded protein: CASSLSGYVYEQYF.

This clone was detected a few times. The genes are TRBV7-8 and TRBJ1-1, with 7 bases fitting TRBD1. The V and J ends lost 5 bases and 6 bases, in that order; junction bases with no gene match: 6. This CDR3 has 13 residues. Germline assignment: CDR1 SGHVS and CDR2 FQNEAQ. Here the CDR3 reads CASSITGTAEAFF. The CDR3 DNA reads as TGTGCCAGCAGCATTACCGGGACAGCTGAAGCTTTCTTT.